This T cell receptor beta chain was obtained from a study of shared clonotypes between healthy human individuals. Study-level points and caveats: Estimated clonotype richness was generally higher in naive than memory subsets.

Points on this clone: Its target is not known.

The CDR3 has 14 residues. Trimming cost V 9 bases and J 2 bases, with 15 bases left between them. Germline loops: CDR1 SNHLY, CDR2 FYNNEI. Assay used: immunoSEQ multiplex PCR; TCRdb lists only in-frame clones, some missing. The data show 1,500,000 or so clones, with over 95% seen just once and 1% to 1.5% held by the top ten. This receptor was identified in a man aged 30 to 39 in good health. The chain is built from TRBV2 and TRBJ2-3; D gene unclear. Sequencing was done on a sample of naive CD4+ T cells sorted from blood. The subset denotes: CD45RA+ positively selected. CDR3 in DNA: TGTGCCAGTCGGCTTTTCTTGAACACAGATACGCAGTATTTT. Amino acids: CASRLFLNTDTQYF.